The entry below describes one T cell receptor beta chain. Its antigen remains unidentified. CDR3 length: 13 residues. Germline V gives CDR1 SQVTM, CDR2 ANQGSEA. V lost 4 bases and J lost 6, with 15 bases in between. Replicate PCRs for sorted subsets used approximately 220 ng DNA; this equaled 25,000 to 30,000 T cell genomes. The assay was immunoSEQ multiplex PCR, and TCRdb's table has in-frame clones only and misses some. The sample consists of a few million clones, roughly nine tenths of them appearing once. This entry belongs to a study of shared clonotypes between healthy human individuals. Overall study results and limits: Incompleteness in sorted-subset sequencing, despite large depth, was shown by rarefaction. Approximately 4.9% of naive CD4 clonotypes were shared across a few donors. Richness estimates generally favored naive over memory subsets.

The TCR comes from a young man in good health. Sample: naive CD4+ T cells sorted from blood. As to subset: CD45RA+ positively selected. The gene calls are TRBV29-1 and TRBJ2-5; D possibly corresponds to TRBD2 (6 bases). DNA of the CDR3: TGCAGCGTTGCACCCCTAGCGTTAAAGACCCAGTACTTC. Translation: CSVAPLALKTQYF.